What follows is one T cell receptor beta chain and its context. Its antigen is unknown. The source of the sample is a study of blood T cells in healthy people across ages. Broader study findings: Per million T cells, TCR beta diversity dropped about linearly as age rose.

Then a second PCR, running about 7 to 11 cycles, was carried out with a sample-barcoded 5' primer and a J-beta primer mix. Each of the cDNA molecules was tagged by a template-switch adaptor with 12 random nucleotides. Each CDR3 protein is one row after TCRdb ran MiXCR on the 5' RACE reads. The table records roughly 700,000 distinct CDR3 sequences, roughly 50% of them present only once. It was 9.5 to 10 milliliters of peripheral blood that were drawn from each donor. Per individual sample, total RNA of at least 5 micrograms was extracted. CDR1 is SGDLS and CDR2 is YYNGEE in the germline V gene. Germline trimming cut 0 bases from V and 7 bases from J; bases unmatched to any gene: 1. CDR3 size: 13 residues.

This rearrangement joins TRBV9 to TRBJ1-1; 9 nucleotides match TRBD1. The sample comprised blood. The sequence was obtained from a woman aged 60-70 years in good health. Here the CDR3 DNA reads TGTGCCAGCAGCGTAGTGGGACAGGGTGAAGCTTTCTTT. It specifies CASSVVGQGEAFF.